These 21 T cell receptor beta chains originate from one sample sequenced in a study of early T cells in non-severe SARS-CoV-2 infection. TCRdb reanalysed the 5' RACE reads using MiXCR and keeps one entry per CDR3 protein. The repertoire holds roughly 57,000 distinct CDR3 sequences, with less than 15% as singletons. Sequencing was performed on whole blood, taken at baseline. Every receptor here comes from an adult who was a healthcare worker with PCR-confirmed SARS-CoV-2 infection or an uninfected control (not recorded which).

This clonotype was picked up a small number of times. The J gene is TRBJ2-7, the V gene TRBV5-6; TRBD1 or TRBD2 may be the D gene (6 bases each). The CDR3 has 15 amino acids. The V end lost 2 bases, the J end lost 3 bases, and 15 bases lay between the germline ends. From germline, CDR1 is SGHDT and CDR2 YYEEEE. The CDR3 nucleotides are TGTGCCAGCAGCTTCAGGGGACTTGGAATCTACGAGCAGTACTTC. It is translated as CASSFRGLGIYEQYF.

This clonotype was seen ten or more times. The chain joins TRBV4-2 to TRBJ1-6; 9 nucleotides line up with TRBD1. Germline assignment: CDR1 LGHNA and CDR2 YNFKEQ. CDR3 length equals 17 residues. V shed 4 bases and J 8 bases; nucleotides not matched to a gene: 12. The CDR3 is CASSLEPGQGLDSPLHF. CDR3 nucleotides: TGTGCCAGCAGCCTCGAACCGGGACAGGGACTTGATTCACCCCTCCACTTT.

This clonotype was detected only a few times. V and J are TRBV7-2 and TRBJ2-3, with 8 bases fitting TRBD2. The CDR3 totals 16 residues. Germline CDR1 SGHTA, CDR2 FQGNSA. J lost 4 bases, V lost 5 bases, and 11 bases had no gene match. CDR3 sequence reads: CASSLVAGRGPDTQYF. DNA of the CDR3: TGTGCCAGCAGCCTAGTCGCCGGGAGGGGCCCAGATACGCAGTATTTT. Full variable domain (outside the CDR3, taken from reference TRBV7-2 and TRBJ2-3): GAGVSQSPSNKVTEKGKDVELRCDPISGHTALYWYRQSLGQGLEFLIYFQGNSAPDKSGLPSDRFSAERTGGSVSTLTIQRTQQEDSAVYLCASSLVAGRGPDTQYFGPGTRLTVL.

This clonotype has a handful of counts. This rearrangement joins TRBV24-1 to TRBJ2-7, with 7 bases that match TRBD1. Germline trimming cut 2 bases from V and 7 bases from J; bases unmatched to any gene: 13. The germline gives CDR1 KGHDR, CDR2 SFDVKD. This CDR3 is 16 amino acids long. The DNA for the CDR3 is TGTGCCACCAGTGATTCCGGCAGGGGGTTAGTTCGAGAGCAGTACTTC. This encodes CATSDSGRGLVREQYF.

In this sample, this clonotype turned up many times. The gene calls are TRBV7-2 and TRBJ2-5; TRBD2 aligns across 7 bases. This CDR3 contains 14 residues. The ends lost 5 bases at V and 4 bases at J; junction bases unmatched: 7. Germline V gene lookup returns CDR1 SGHTA and CDR2 FQGNSA. CDR3 DNA: TGTGCCAGCAGCCCTGGACTAGTGAGAGAGACCCAGTACTTC. Its translation: CASSPGLVRETQYF.

The chain uses TRBV28 and TRBJ2-2, with 7 bases identical to TRBD2. CDR3 length equals 15 residues. With V trimmed by 6 bases and J by 1 base, 5 bases remained unmatched. CDR1 is MDHEN and CDR2 is SYDVKM in the germline V gene. The CDR3 coding sequence is TGTGCCAGCAGGCAATCTAGCGGGAACACCGGGGAGCTGTTTTTT. Translation: CASRQSSGNTGELFF.

V usage is TRBV11-1 and J usage is TRBJ2-3; 8 bases are a match to TRBD2. The V gene end was trimmed by 1 base and the J gene end by 3 bases; junction bases not matched to a gene: 12. Germline CDR1 SGHAT, CDR2 FQDESV (reference sequence). The CDR3 runs to 18 residues. CDR3 residues: CASSLGPRREGLTDTQYF. CDR3 bases: TGTGCCAGCAGCTTAGGCCCCCGACGGGAGGGCCTTACAGATACGCAGTATTTT.

This clonotype was picked up many times. V and J are TRBV5-5 and TRBJ2-5; D assignment may be TRBD1 or TRBD2 (6 bases each). This CDR3 contains 14 residues. V was trimmed by 2 bases and J by 4 bases, leaving 12 bases between them. Germline V gene data show CDR1 as SGHKS and CDR2 as YYEKEE (reference sequence). The CDR3 nucleotides read TGTGCCAGCAGCTTATCACAGGGAGGAGAGACCCAGTACTTC. It yields the protein CASSLSQGGETQYF.

V and J are TRBV4-1 and TRBJ1-4; D is possibly TRBD1 (5 bases). The germline V gene encodes CDR1 MGHRA and CDR2 YSYEKL. Between the trimmed V and J ends, which lost 1 base and 4 bases, there was a span of 7 bases. The CDR3 is made up of 14 amino acids. The CDR3 DNA is TGCGCCAGCAGCCAAGTCCAGGGTAATGAAAAACTGTTTTTT. This translates into CASSQVQGNEKLFF.

This clonotype was seen repeatedly, ten times or more. J is TRBJ2-5 and V is TRBV12-3 or TRBV12-4, with D possibly TRBD1 on 6 matching bases. V was clipped by 6 bases and J by 9 bases, with 17 bases between them. The CDR3 is 13 amino acids. CDR3 bases: TGTGCCAGCAGCCTAACGCCCCCAGGGGCCCAGTACTTC. Protein product: CASSLTPPGAQYF.

This clonotype turned up a few times. V is TRBV28 and J is TRBJ2-1, with TRBD2 matching over 7 bases. The CDR3 covers 15 residues. With 6 bases clipped from V and 0 bases from J, the junction kept 5 bases outside the gene matches. CDR1 is MDHEN, CDR2 SYDVKM, per germline. The CDR3 DNA follows: TGTGCCAGCAGCCTCCTAGCGGTCTCCTACAATGAGCAGTTCTTC. It is translated as CASSLLAVSYNEQFF.

In this sample, this clonotype turned up a few times. V and J are TRBV2 and TRBJ2-5; D tentatively fits TRBD1 or TRBD2 (6 bases each). The CDR3 covers 15 residues. CDR1 and CDR2 from the germline V gene are SNHLY and FYNNEI. V dropped 4 bases and J dropped 4 bases, with 16 bases sitting between them. The CDR3 sequence is CASSGGARISETQYF. The CDR3, as DNA: TGTGCCAGCAGTGGGGGGGCCCGGATCTCAGAGACCCAGTACTTC.

The chain is built from TRBV27 and TRBJ2-7; possible D gene TRBD2, 6 bases. V was shortened by 5 bases and J by 0 bases, with 11 bases between the two germline ends. Looked up from germline, CDR1 is MNHEY and CDR2 is SMNVEV (reference sequence). The CDR3 contains 14 residues. The CDR3 is CASSALALSYEQYF. The CDR3, as DNA: TGTGCCAGCAGTGCCCTAGCGCTCTCCTACGAGCAGTACTTC.

This clonotype was seen a handful of times. This chain uses TRBV19 with TRBJ1-2, with 8 bases that match TRBD1. The CDR3 spans 15 residues. The V gene's germline CDR1 is LNHDA and CDR2 SQIVND (reference sequence). V shed 5 bases, J shed 8 bases, and the junction held 13 bases outside the gene matches. For the CDR3, the DNA is TGTGCCAGTAGTCTGCGCCCAGACAGGGGAGGGGGCTACACCTTC. Translation: CASSLRPDRGGGYTF.

This chain joins TRBV7-9 and TRBJ1-2, with D hard to call. The CDR3 has 15 residues. Trimming removed 1 base at V and 2 bases at J, with 11 bases between. CDR1 and CDR2 from the germline V gene are SEHNR and FQNEAQ (reference sequence). CDR3 sequence (DNA): TGTGCCAGCAGCTTAGTGCAGGCCCGAAACTATGGCTACACCTTC. Residues: CASSLVQARNYGYTF.

The chain recombines TRBV7-9 with TRBJ1-1; D perhaps matches TRBD1 (6 bases). There are 14 residues in the CDR3. CDR1 SEHNR and CDR2 FQNEAQ come from the germline V gene (reference sequence). V was shortened by 4 bases and J by 3 bases, with 12 bases between the two germline ends. The CDR3 loop is CASSSTGQHTEAFF. The CDR3 DNA reads TGTGCCAGCAGCTCTACGGGACAACACACTGAAGCTTTCTTT.

This clonotype was detected only a few times. The rearrangement joins TRBV6-1 to TRBJ2-3, with D maybe TRBD2 (7 bases). This CDR3 has 17 amino acids. Trimming shortened V by 3 bases and J by 5 bases, and 21 bases separated the two germline ends. The germline gives CDR1 MNHNS, CDR2 SASEGT. The CDR3 spells CASSDDVWGGLIDTQYF. CDR3 nucleotide sequence: TGTGCCAGCAGTGATGATGTTTGGGGGGGCTTGATAGATACGCAGTATTTT.

The table lists this clonotype with a count of one. The chain recombines TRBV6-4 with TRBJ1-1, with D possibly matching TRBD1 (5 bases). The germline V gene has CDR1 MRHNA and CDR2 SNTAGT. There are 12 residues in the CDR3. Trimming left V 2 bases short and J 7 bases short, with 8 bases between. The CDR3 is CASSDPTDEAFF. DNA for the CDR3: TGTGCCAGCAGTGACCCGACAGATGAAGCTTTCTTT.

The table lists this clonotype with a few counts. The chain joins TRBV29-1 to TRBJ2-4, with D tentatively TRBD2 (7 bases). V was clipped by 6 bases and J by 0 bases, with 12 bases between them. Germline lookup yields CDR1 SQVTM and CDR2 ANQGSEA. This CDR3 is 14 amino acids long. DNA of the CDR3: TGCAGCGTAGGGGGGGGTTCAGCCAAAAACATTCAGTACTTC. Residues: CSVGGGSAKNIQYF. The entire variable domain, with the rest obtained from reference TRBV29-1 and TRBJ2-4, is as follows: SAVISQKPSRDICQRGTSLTIQCQVDSQVTMMFWYRQQPGQSLTLIATANQGSEATYESGFVIDKFPISRPNLTFSTLTVSNMSPEDSSIYLCSVGGGSAKNIQYFGAGTRLSVL.

This clonotype was seen at least ten times. The rearrangement joins TRBV20-1 to TRBJ1-5; D call uncertain. The V gene lost 3 bases and the J gene lost 0 bases, with 6 bases spanning the gap. Germline lookup yields CDR1 DFQATT and CDR2 SNEGSKA (reference sequence). The length of the CDR3 is 13 residues. CDR3: CSARVLSNQPQHF. The CDR3 bases are TGCAGTGCTAGGGTCCTTAGCAATCAGCCCCAGCATTTT.

The chain carries TRBV6-2 or TRBV6-3 and TRBJ2-1, with TRBD2 matching 11 bases. V lost 1 base and J lost 5; bases outside the gene matches: 4. Germline CDR1 MNHEY, CDR2 SVGEGT. The CDR3 has 16 residues. The CDR3 coding sequence is TGTGCCAGCAGTTACTTCGGGACTAGCGGCAACAATGAGCAGTTCTTC. It yields the protein CASSYFGTSGNNEQFF.